The 8 T cell receptor beta chains presented below share a single source sample, sequenced in a study of shared clonotypes between healthy human individuals. The method was immunoSEQ multiplex PCR; TCRdb's version includes in-frame clones alone and lacks a portion of them. Of hundreds of thousands of clones listed, about 74% were seen once; the top ten hold 1.5% to 2%. The sample consisted of memory CD4+ T cells sorted from blood. Documented subset: CD45RA-negative fraction. The receptors were gathered from a woman aged 30 to 39 in good health.

This clone was seen more than once but under ten times. The chain links TRBV10-3 to TRBJ1-5; the D gene is possibly TRBD1 (5 bases). Germline CDR1 and CDR2: ENHRY and SYGVKD. V was trimmed by 5 bases and J by 1 base, leaving 12 bases between them. The CDR3 contains 15 residues. This chain's CDR3 is CAISRGSGSNQPQHF. In DNA form, the CDR3 reads TGTGCCATCAGTAGGGGCTCGGGGAGCAATCAGCCCCAGCATTTT.

The J gene is TRBJ1-2, the V gene TRBV11-2; TRBD1 is a possible D gene (6 bases). Trimming took 2 bases from V and 7 from J, leaving 14 bases between them. CDR1 and CDR2 (germline): SGHAT, FQNNGV. This CDR3 comprises 14 residues. Here the CDR3 reads CASSLTRGSSGYTF. For the CDR3, the DNA is TGTGCCAGCAGCTTAACCAGGGGTTCATCTGGCTACACCTTC.

This clone was observed at least ten times. The chain uses TRBV28 and TRBJ2-1; D is possibly TRBD2 (6 bases). The germline gives CDR1 MDHEN, CDR2 SYDVKM. This CDR3 is 14 amino acids long. The V end lost 9 bases, the J end lost 1 base, and 13 bases lay between the germline ends. The CDR3 sequence is CARTGGRSYNEQFF. The CDR3 nucleotides read TGTGCCAGAACCGGGGGTAGGTCCTACAATGAGCAGTTCTTC.

V gene TRBV2 combines with J gene TRBJ2-1; 8 positions agree with TRBD2. The V gene end was trimmed by 7 bases and the J gene end by 7 bases; junction bases not matched to a gene: 15. The germline V gene has CDR1 SNHLY and CDR2 FYNNEI. The CDR3 is made up of 16 amino acids. The CDR3 bases are TGTGCCAGCAAACCCCCACTAGCGGAGGGGGTAAATGAGCAGTTCTTC. Translation gives CASKPPLAEGVNEQFF.

The table lists this clone with a few counts. The V call is TRBV28, the J call TRBJ2-6; TRBD1 matches 7 bases. The CDR3 extends over 15 amino acids. The germline gives CDR1 MDHEN, CDR2 SYDVKM. V trimming: 6 bases; J trimming: 1 base; junction bases outside the gene matches: 3. The CDR3 protein is CASRGTVSGANVLTF. The DNA of the CDR3 is TGTGCCAGCAGGGGGACAGTTTCTGGGGCCAACGTCCTGACTTTC.

This chain links TRBV28 with TRBJ1-1, with 7 bases that match TRBD1. V lost 5 bases, J lost 4 bases, and 10 bases stayed unmatched. This CDR3 spans 15 amino acids. Germline V gene sequence: CDR1 MDHEN, CDR2 SYDVKM. The DNA for the CDR3 is TGTGCCAGCAGTCCCTACAGGGGATTTGGCACTGAAGCTTTCTTT. This encodes CASSPYRGFGTEAFF.

The chain couples TRBV7-9 to TRBJ2-7; 7 nucleotides line up with TRBD1. The germline V gene encodes CDR1 SEHNR and CDR2 FQNEAQ (reference sequence). Trimming at V came to 4 bases and at J to 3 bases, leaving 3 bases not matched to a gene. The CDR3 is 13 amino acids. The DNA for the CDR3 is TGTGCCAGCAGCTCTCAGGGGGACTACGAGCAGTACTTC. As protein: CASSSQGDYEQYF.

This clone was seen a single time. The chain has TRBV7-2 and TRBJ2-1; D perhaps matches TRBD2 (6 bases). Looked up from germline, CDR1 is SGHTA and CDR2 is FQGNSA. V was cut by 4 bases and J by 5 bases, with 18 bases left in between. The CDR3 contains 16 residues. For the CDR3, the DNA is TGTGCCAGCAGCTCCCCCAGTGGGGGAGGACACAATGAGCAGTTCTTC. Its protein is CASSSPSGGGHNEQFF. The whole variable domain, filled in from reference TRBV7-2 and TRBJ2-1, reads GAGVSQSPSNKVTEKGKDVELRCDPISGHTALYWYRQSLGQGLEFLIYFQGNSAPDKSGLPSDRFSAERTGGSVSTLTIQRTQQEDSAVYLCASSSPSGGGHNEQFFGPGTRLTVL.